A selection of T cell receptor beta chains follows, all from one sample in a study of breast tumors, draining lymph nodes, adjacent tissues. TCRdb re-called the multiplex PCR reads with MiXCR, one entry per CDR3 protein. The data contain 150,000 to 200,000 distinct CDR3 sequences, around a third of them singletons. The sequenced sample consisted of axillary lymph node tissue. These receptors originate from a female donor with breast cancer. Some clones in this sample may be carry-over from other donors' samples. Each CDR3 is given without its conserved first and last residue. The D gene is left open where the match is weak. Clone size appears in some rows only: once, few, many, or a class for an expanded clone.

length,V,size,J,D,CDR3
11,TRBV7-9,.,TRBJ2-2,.,ASSLGWGGELF
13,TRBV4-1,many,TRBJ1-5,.,ASSQGTALNQPQH
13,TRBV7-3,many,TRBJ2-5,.,ASSLSGVAGETQY
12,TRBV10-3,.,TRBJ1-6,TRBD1,AISGQVEGSPLP
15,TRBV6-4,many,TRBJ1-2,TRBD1,ASSEFPGTGNLYGYT
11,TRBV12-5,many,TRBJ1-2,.,ASGLGRPLGYT
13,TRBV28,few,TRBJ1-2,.,ASRKNSYPNYGYT
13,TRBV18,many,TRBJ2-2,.,ASSPGTKILGELF
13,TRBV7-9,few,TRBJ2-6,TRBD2,ASSLRLAGANVLT
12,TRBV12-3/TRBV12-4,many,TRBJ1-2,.,ASSFTDLDYGYT
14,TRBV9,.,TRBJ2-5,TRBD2,ASSALAGEGGETQY
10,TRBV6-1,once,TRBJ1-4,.,ASSEGKEKLF
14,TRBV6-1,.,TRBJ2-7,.,ASSPNTAGANYEQY
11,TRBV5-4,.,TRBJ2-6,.,ASSSDSVNVLT
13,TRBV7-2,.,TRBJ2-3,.,ASSQGLLRTDTQY
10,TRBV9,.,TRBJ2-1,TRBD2,ASSGWGGEQF
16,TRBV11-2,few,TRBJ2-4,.,ASSLGSAALVPKNIQY
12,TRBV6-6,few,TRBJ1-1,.,ASSYSRGNTEAF
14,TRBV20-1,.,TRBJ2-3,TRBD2,SARELAGAGTDTRY
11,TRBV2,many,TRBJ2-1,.,AAIRDWNNEQF
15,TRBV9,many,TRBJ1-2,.,ASSPDGGRASGYGYT
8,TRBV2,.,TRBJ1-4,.,ASSWQGLF
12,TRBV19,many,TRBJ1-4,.,ASTGVATNEKLF
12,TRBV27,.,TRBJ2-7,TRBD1,ASRKGQGSYEQY